This T cell receptor beta chain came from a study of T cells after posttransplantation cyclophosphamide. Study-level findings and limits: Donor-recipient repertoire similarity was low at 1-2 months, rising over year one.

Measured with immunoSEQ multiplex PCR; TCRdb has only the in-frame clones, and not every one. The table includes about 28,000 clones, 75% to 90% detected once. Concerning this clone itself: The antigen is undetermined.

Material: PBMCs. The clonotype originates from a man aged 50-59 years.

Here the CDR3 DNA reads TGCGCCAGCAGCCAAGAATGGGGAGTATTGAACAATCAGCCCCAGCATTTT. Translating it yields CASSQEWGVLNNQPQHF. The genes are TRBV4-3 and TRBJ1-5; no reliable D call. Deletions cut 0 bases from V and 3 bases from J, with 15 bases between. The CDR3 consists of 17 residues. Germline V lookup: CDR1 LGHNA, CDR2 YSLEER.